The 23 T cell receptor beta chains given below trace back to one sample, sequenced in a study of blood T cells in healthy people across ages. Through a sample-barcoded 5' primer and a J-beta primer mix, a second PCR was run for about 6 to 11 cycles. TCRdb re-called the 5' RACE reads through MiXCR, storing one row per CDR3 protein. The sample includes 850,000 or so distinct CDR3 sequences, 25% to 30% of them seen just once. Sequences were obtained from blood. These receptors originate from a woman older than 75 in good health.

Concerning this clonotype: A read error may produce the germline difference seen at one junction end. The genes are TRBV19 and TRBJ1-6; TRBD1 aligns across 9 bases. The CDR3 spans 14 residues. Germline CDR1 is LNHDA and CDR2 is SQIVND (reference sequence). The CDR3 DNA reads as TGTGCCAGTAGTCTCGGGACAGGGCATTCACCCCCCCACTTT. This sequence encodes CASSLGTGHSPPHF.

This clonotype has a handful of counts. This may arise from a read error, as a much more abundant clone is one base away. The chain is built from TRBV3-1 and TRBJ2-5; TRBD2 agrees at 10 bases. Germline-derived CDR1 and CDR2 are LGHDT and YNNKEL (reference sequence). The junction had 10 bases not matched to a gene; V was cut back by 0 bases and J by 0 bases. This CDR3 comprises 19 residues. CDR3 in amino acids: CASSQDAGRAGGYQETQYF. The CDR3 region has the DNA TGTGCCAGCAGCCAAGACGCGGGACGAGCGGGGGGGTACCAAGAGACCCAGTACTTC.

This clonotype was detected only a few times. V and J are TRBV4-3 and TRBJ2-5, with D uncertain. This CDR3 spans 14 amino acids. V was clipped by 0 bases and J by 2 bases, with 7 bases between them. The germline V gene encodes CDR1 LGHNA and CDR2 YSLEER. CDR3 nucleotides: TGCGCCAGCAGCCAAGACGGACCACAAGAGACCCAGTACTTC. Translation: CASSQDGPQETQYF.

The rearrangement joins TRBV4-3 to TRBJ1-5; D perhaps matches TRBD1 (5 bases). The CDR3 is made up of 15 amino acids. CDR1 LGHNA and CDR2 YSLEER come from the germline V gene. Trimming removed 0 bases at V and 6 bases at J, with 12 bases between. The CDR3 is CASSQETYQGQPQHF. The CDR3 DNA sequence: TGCGCCAGCAGCCAAGAAACATATCAGGGTCAGCCCCAGCATTTT.

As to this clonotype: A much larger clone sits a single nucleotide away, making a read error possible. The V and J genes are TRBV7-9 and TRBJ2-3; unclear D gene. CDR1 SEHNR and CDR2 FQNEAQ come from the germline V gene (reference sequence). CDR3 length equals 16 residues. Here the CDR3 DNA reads TGTGCCAGCAGCTCCCCGTCCCAAGCTCCCACAGATGCGCAGTATTTT. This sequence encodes CASSSPSQAPTDAQYF.

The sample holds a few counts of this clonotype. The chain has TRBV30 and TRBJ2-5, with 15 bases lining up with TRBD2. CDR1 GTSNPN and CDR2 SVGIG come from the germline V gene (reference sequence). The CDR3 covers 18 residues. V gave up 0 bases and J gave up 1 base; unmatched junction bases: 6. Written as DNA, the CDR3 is TGTGCCTGGAGTGTCCTCCGGACTAGCGGGGGGGCCCAAGAGACCCAGTACTTC. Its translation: CAWSVLRTSGGAQETQYF. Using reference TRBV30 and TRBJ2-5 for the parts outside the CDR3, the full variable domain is SQTIHQWPATLVQPVGSPLSLECTVEGTSNPNLYWYRQAAGRGLQLLFYSVGIGQISSEVPQNLSASRPQDRQFILSSKKLLLSDSGFYLCAWSVLRTSGGAQETQYFGPGTRLLVL.

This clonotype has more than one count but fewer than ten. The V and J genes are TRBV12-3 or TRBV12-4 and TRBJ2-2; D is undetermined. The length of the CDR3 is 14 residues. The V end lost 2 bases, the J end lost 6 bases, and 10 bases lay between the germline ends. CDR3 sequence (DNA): TGTGCCAGCAGTTTATCGGGTATCGCCGGGGAGCTGTTTTTT. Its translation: CASSLSGIAGELFF.

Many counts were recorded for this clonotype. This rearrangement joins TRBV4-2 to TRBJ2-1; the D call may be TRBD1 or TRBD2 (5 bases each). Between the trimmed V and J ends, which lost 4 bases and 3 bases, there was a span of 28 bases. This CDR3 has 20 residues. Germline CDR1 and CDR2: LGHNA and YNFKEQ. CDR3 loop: CASSRGSDLTGARFYNEQFF. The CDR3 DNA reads TGTGCCAGCAGCCGGGGGAGCGACCTGACCGGCGCAAGATTCTACAATGAGCAGTTCTTC.

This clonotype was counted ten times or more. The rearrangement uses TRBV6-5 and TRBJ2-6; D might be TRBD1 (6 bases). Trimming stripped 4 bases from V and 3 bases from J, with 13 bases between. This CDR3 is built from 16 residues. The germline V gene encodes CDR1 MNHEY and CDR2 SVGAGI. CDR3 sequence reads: CASSLAQGFGANVLTF. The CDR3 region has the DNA TGTGCCAGCAGTTTAGCACAGGGTTTTGGGGCCAACGTCCTGACTTTC.

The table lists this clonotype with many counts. This CDR3 reads CASSFSTPTDTQYF. CDR3 DNA sequence: TGTGCCAGCAGCTTCTCGACCCCCACAGATACGCAGTATTTT. This chain joins TRBV7-9 and TRBJ2-3; D unclear. This CDR3 region has 14 residues. CDR1 is SEHNR, CDR2 FQNEAQ, per germline (reference sequence). V shed 3 bases and J shed 2 bases, with 9 bases lying between them.

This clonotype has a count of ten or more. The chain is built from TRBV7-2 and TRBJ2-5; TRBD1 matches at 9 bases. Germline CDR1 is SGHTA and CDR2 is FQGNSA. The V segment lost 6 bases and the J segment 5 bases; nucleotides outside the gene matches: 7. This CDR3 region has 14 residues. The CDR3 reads CASSRSGQGETQYF. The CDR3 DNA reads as TGTGCCAGCAGTCGCTCGGGACAGGGTGAGACCCAGTACTTC.

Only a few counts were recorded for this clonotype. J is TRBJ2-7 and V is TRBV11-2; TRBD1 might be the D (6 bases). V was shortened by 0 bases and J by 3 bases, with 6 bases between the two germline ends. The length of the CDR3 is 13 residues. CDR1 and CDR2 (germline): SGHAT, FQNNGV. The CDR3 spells CASSLEDSYEQYF. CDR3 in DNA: TGTGCCAGCAGCTTAGAGGACAGCTACGAGCAGTACTTC.

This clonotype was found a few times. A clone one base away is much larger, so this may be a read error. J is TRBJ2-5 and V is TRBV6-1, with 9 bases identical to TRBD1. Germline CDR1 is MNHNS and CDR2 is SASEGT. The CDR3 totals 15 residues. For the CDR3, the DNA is TGTGCCAGCAGCGAACCGGGACAGGGATTAGAGGCCCAGTACTTC. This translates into CASSEPGQGLEAQYF.

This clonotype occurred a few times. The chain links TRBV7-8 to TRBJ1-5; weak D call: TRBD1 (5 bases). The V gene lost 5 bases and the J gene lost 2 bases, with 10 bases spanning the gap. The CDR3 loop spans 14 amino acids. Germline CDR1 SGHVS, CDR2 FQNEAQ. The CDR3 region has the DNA TGTGCCAGCAGCCCGGCGGGGCGCAATCAGCCCCAGCATTTT. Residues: CASSPAGRNQPQHF.

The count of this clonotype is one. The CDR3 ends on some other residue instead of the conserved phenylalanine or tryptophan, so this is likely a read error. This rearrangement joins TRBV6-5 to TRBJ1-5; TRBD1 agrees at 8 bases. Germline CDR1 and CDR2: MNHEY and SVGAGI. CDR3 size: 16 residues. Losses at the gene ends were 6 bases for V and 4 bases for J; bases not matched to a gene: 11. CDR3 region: CASRPIRTGWNQPQHL. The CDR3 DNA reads TGTGCCAGCAGGCCCATCCGGACAGGGTGGAATCAGCCCCAGCATTTG.

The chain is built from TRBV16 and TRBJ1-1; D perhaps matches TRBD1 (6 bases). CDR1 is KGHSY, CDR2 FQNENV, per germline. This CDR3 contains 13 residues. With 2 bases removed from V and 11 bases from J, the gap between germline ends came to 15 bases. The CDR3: CASSQRVGGMAFF. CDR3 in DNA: TGTGCCAGCAGCCAACGGGTTGGGGGCATGGCTTTCTTT.

The DNA for the CDR3 is TGCGCCAGCAGCCACCACAGGGGAGGTGATCAGCCCCAGCATTTT. Amino acids: CASSHHRGGDQPQHF. V gene TRBV4-3 combines with J gene TRBJ1-5; 7 bases align to TRBD1. The CDR3 has 15 amino acids. V lost 3 bases, J lost 5 bases, and 7 bases stayed unmatched. In germline, CDR1 is LGHNA, CDR2 YSLEER.

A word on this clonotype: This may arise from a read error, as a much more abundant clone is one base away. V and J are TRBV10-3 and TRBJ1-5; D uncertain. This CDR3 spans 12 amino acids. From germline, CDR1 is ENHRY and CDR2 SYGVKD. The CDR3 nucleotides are TGTGCCATCAGCAATAGCAAACAGCCCCAGCATTTT. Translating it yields CAISNSKQPQHF.

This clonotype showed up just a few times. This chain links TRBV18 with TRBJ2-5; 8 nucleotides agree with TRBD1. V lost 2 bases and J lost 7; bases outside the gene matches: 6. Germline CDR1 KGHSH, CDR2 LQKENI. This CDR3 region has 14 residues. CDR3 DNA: TGTGCCAGCTCACCATGGGGACAGGACGCGACCCAGTACTTC. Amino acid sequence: CASSPWGQDATQYF.

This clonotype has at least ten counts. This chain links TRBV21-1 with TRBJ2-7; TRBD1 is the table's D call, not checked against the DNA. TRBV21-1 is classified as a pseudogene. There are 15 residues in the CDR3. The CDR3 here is CASSKENRINYEQYF. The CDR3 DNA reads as TGTGCCAGCAGCAAAGAGAACAGGATAAACTACGAGCAGTACTTC.

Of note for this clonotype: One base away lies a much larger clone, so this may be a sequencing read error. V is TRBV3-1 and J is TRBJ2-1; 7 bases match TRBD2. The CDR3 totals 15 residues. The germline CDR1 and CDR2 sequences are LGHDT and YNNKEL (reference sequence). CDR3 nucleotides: TGTGCCAGCAGCCAAAGCCCCGGGACTAACAATAAGCAGTTCTTC. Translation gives CASSQSPGTNNKQFF.

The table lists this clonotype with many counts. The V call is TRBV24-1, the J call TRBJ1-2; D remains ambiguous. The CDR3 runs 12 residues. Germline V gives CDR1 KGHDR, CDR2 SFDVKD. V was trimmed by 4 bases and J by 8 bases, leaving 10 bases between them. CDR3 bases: TGTGCCACCAGTGACAACCTTAGCGGCTACACCTTC. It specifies CATSDNLSGYTF.

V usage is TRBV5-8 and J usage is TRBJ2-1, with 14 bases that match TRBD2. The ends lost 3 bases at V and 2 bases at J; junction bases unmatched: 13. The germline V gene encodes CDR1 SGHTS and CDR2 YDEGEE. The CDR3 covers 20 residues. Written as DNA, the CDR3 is TGTGCCAGCAGCTCACCCCGGACTAGCGGGGGGTCTATGGCCTACAATGAGCAGTTCTTC. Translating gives CASSSPRTSGGSMAYNEQFF.